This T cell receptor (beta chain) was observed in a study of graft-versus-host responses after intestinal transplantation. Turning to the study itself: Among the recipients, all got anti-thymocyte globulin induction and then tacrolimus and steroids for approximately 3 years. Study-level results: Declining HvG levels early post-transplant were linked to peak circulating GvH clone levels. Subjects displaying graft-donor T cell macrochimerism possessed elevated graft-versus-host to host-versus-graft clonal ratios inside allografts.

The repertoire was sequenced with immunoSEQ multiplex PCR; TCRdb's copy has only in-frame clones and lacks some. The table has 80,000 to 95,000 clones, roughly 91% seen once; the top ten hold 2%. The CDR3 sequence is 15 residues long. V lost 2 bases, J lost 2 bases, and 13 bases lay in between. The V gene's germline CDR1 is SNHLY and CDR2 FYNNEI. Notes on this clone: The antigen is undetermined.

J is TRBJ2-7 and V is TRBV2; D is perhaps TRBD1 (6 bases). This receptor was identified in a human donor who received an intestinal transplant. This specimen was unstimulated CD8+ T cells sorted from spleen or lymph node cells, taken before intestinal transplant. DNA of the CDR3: TGTGCCAGCAGTGAATTAACAGGGCCCACCTACGAGCAGTACTTC. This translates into CASSELTGPTYEQYF.